This T cell receptor (beta chain) was found in a study of vaccination effects on CD4 cells after COVID-19. General observations from the study: Researchers report that only 1 of 255 vaccine-induced clones in healthy vaccinees cross-reacted with common cold coronaviruses.

Using immunoSEQ multiplex PCR, the repertoire was profiled, and TCRdb retains in-frame clones only, with some absent. The sample carries roughly 59,000 clones, approximately 78% recorded once. Before any sequencing was done, the ViraFEST assay used viral peptide pools to expand antigen-specific CD4+ T cells. On approximately day 9 of culture, CD4+ T cells were separated out. The cohort was immunized with two doses of either the BNT162b2 or mRNA-1273 vaccine. Vaccine recipients, nucleocapsid antibody negative, had no prior SARS-CoV-2 infection. This clone was seen more than once but under ten times. What it binds is unknown. At one end, the junction sequence differs from germline, possibly due to a read error. This CDR3 has 12 amino acids.

The rearrangement joins TRBV12-3 or TRBV12-4 to TRBJ1-3; 7 bases map to TRBD1. The receptor's source is a human donor who received a COVID-19 vaccine. The specimen comprised CD4+ T cells from PBMCs cultured with HCoV-OC43 spike peptides, sampled after COVID-19 vaccination. Described subset: HCoV-OC43 spike overlapping peptide pool stimulation. This CDR3 is CASSLTGSFASF. CDR3 DNA sequence: TGTGCCAGCAGTCTGACAGGGTCATTCGCCAGTTTT.